This TCR beta chain was observed in a study of cytomegalovirus exposure and HLA in healthy donors. Study-wide results and caveats: Exclusion as indistinguishable affected some V segments, including TRBV6-2 and TRBV6-3. Most TCR sequences were seen very rarely across donors, but some public TCRs occurred in many.

Trimming removed 2 bases from V and 2 bases from J, with 8 bases in between. The CDR3 sequence is 15 residues long. CDR1 SGHRS and CDR2 YFSETQ come from the germline V gene. A multiplex PCR was run with 60 Vbeta primers and 13 Jbeta primers. Study processing details: An analysis performed later counted 73 million or so unique TCR beta chains (roughly 11 million of them shared). The table came from immunoSEQ multiplex PCR; TCRdb's copy has only in-frame clones and leaves some out. V, J and clone size reflect that table, while D and trimming were determined from the DNA. The repertoire holds about 160,000 clones, approximately 82% seen once, with 8.5% in the top ten. Concerning this clone itself: Its matching antigen is unknown.

Sequencing was done on a sample of PBMCs. This clonotype originated in a male donor in good health and CMV-seropositive. The gene calls are TRBV5-1 and TRBJ2-6; the D gene is possibly TRBD2 (5 bases). CDR3 sequence reads: CASSLGSAGANVLTF. CDR3 nucleotide sequence: TGCGCCAGCAGCTTAGGTAGCGCTGGGGCCAACGTCCTGACTTTC.